These T cell receptor beta chains were read from a single sample in a study of blood T cell repertoires in COVID-19. Assay: immunoSEQ multiplex PCR; the TCRdb copy retains only in-frame clones and omits some. The profile shows about 360,000 clones, approximately 77% of them singletons. The material sequenced was peripheral blood. The receptors were gathered from a human donor with acute or convalescent COVID-19. The donor label of this sample is uncertain. Both conserved end residues are part of each CDR3. D genes are given only for firm matches. Only some rows state a clone size, as once, few, many or a class for expanded clones.

d_call clone_size v_call cdr3_aa
. . TRBV5-6 CASSFGRSSGANVLTF
. once TRBV7-8 CASSVRGGRMNYGYTF
. . TRBV30 CAWSLTSYNEQFF
. . TRBV4-1 CASSQEPGVRGYTF
. . TRBV18 CASSPRVGEQFF
TRBD2 . TRBV3-1/TRBV3-2 CASSKRGMNEQFF
. few TRBV12-3/TRBV12-4 CASWEGGGNGYTF
. many TRBV30 CASQPGTTDTQYF
. medium-sized TRBV27 CASSDRPGNEQFF
. . TRBV5-6 CASSALGRETQYF
. . TRBV9 CASSVEGGAYEQYF
. . TRBV29-1 CSVFGANYGYTF
. . TRBV18 CASSPPGVRGWRTEAFF
. few TRBV28 CASLGGHGEKLFF